This paragraph covers one TCR beta chain sequence. This sample stems from a study of T cell changes during pregnancy in multiple sclerosis. V lost 1 base, J lost 4 bases, and 13 bases lay in between. Germline V gene data show CDR1 as LGHNA and CDR2 as YNFKEQ. The CDR3 is 16 residues long. Assay: immunoSEQ multiplex PCR; the TCRdb copy retains only in-frame clones and omits some. The data show fewer than 50,000 clones, with around 94% seen just once and around 5.5% held by the top ten. V gene TRBV4-2 combines with J gene TRBJ2-2; D may be TRBD1 (6 bases). Specimen: CD8+ T cells from peripheral blood mononuclear cells, collected before pregnancy. This TCR was sampled from a female donor with multiple sclerosis, enrolled in a pregnancy study. The CDR3 DNA reads as TGTGCCAGCAGCCAAGGACAGGAATTAGTCACCGGGGAGCTGTTTTTT. It codes for CASSQGQELVTGELFF.